This T cell receptor beta chain comes out of a study of blood T cell repertoires in COVID-19. Study-wide background: The United States, Italy and Spain were the sources of the acute and convalescent COVID-19 samples. T cells, B-cell-depleted T cells, or PBMCs provided the cDNA or gDNA that served as material.

Original handling: The assay estimated nucleated cells by amplifying reference gene primers. Measured with immunoSEQ multiplex PCR; TCRdb has only the in-frame clones, and not every one. The DNA gave D and trimming, while V, J and clone size come from that table. The data contain some 250,000 clones, roughly 80% of them singletons. Germline lookup yields CDR1 MDHEN and CDR2 SYDVKM. CDR3 length: 15 amino acids. V trimming: 4 bases; J trimming: 6 bases; junction bases outside the gene matches: 8. Material: peripheral blood. J is TRBJ1-2 and V is TRBV28, with 10 positions matching TRBD1. The sequence came from a man in his 60s with acute or convalescent COVID-19. This CDR3 reads CASSSSGQGTHGYTF. The CDR3 nucleotides are TGTGCCAGCAGTTCCTCGGGACAGGGGACGCATGGCTACACCTTC.